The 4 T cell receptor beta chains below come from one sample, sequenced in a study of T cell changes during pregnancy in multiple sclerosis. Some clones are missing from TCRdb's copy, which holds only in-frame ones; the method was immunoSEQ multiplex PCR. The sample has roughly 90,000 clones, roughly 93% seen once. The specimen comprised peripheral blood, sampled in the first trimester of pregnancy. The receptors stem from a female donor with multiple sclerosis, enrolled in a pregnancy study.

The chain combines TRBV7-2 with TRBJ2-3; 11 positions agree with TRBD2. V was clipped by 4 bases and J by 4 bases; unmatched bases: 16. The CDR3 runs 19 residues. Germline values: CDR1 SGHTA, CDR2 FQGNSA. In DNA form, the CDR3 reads TGTGCCAGCAGCTCAAACTTAGCGGGGGGGCCTTCCCGCGCAGATACGCAGTATTTT. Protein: CASSSNLAGGPSRADTQYF. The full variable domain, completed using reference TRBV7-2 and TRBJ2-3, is GAGVSQSPSNKVTEKGKDVELRCDPISGHTALYWYRQSLGQGLEFLIYFQGNSAPDKSGLPSDRFSAERTGGSVSTLTIQRTQQEDSAVYLCASSSNLAGGPSRADTQYFGPGTRLTVL.

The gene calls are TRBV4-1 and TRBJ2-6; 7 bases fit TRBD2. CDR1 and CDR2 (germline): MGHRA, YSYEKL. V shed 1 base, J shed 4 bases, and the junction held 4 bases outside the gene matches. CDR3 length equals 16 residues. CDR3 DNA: TGCGCCAGCAGCCAAGGACTAGCTTTCGGGGCCAACGTCCTGACTTTC. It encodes CASSQGLAFGANVLTF.

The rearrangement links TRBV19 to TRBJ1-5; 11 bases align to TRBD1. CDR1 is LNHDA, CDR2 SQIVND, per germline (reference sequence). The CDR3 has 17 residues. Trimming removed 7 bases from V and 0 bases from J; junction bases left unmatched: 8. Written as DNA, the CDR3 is TGTGCCAGTAAACCTTGGACAGGGGGCAATAGCAATCAGCCCCAGCATTTT. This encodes CASKPWTGGNSNQPQHF.

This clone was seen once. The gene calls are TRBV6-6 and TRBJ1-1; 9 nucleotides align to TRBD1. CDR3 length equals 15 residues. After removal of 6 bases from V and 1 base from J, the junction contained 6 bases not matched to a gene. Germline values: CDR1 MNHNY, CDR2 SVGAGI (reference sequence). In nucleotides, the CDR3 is TGTGCCAGCAGCCGTACGGGACAGGGGAACACTGAAGCTTTCTTT. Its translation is CASSRTGQGNTEAFF.